One and the same sample provided the 25 T cell receptor beta chains below, sequenced in a study of T-cell reconstitution after alpha-beta-depleted transplantation in children. Library preparation (for TCRbeta) was performed with unique molecular identifiers. MiXCR, run by TCRdb on the PCR reads, gives a single entry per CDR3 protein. The table has over 200,000 distinct CDR3 sequences, about 9.5% seen once. The specimen comprised PBMCs from the stem cell graft donor, sampled from the stem cell graft. These receptors were obtained from a human donor who donated a stem cell graft to a child with acute lymphoblastic leukemia.

This clonotype was seen a few times. The J gene is TRBJ1-2, the V gene TRBV29-1; 7 nucleotides line up with TRBD1. V dropped 6 bases and J dropped 4; count of bases not matched to a gene: 8. The CDR3 runs to 13 residues. Germline V gene data show CDR1 as SQVTM and CDR2 as ANQGSEA. In DNA, the CDR3 is TGCAGCGTCTTCGGGACAGAGGCCTATGGCTACACCTTC. Protein product: CSVFGTEAYGYTF. The variable domain in full, with the rest retrieved from reference TRBV29-1 and TRBJ1-2, is SAVISQKPSRDICQRGTSLTIQCQVDSQVTMMFWYRQQPGQSLTLIATANQGSEATYESGFVIDKFPISRPNLTFSTLTVSNMSPEDSSIYLCSVFGTEAYGYTFGSGTRLTVV.

In this sample, this clonotype turned up a few times. CDR3 nucleotides: TGTGCCAGTAGTATCGAAGGCGGAAACTATGGCTACACCTTC. This encodes CASSIEGGNYGYTF. The chain uses TRBV19 and TRBJ1-2; no reliable D call. The germline V gene encodes CDR1 LNHDA and CDR2 SQIVND (reference sequence). The CDR3 consists of 14 residues. Trimming took 3 bases from V and 2 from J, leaving 10 bases between them.

This clonotype was observed many times. The chain is built from TRBV6-5 and TRBJ2-5; possibly TRBD1 or TRBD2 for D (5 bases each). Germline-derived CDR1 and CDR2 are MNHEY and SVGAGI. V was shortened by 4 bases and J by 1 base, with 10 bases between the two germline ends. CDR3 size: 14 residues. CDR3: CASSSGTGQETQYF. The CDR3 region has the DNA TGTGCCAGCAGTTCAGGGACGGGCCAAGAGACCCAGTACTTC.

This sequence joins TRBV3-1 and TRBJ2-2; D gene ambiguous. The CDR3 consists of 15 residues. Per the germline V gene, CDR1 is LGHDT and CDR2 is YNNKEL (reference sequence). V was trimmed by 4 bases and J by 5 bases, leaving 14 bases between them. CDR3 DNA sequence: TGTGCCAGCAGCCTATCGTTTTCTCGTACCGGGGAGCTGTTTTTT. This codes for CASSLSFSRTGELFF.

The count of this clonotype is one. A much bigger clone sits one base away, suggesting this may be a read error. The chain carries TRBV4-3 and TRBJ2-7, with TRBD1 identical over 8 bases. CDR1 is LGHNA and CDR2 is YSLEER in the germline V gene. V dropped 5 bases and J dropped 2; count of bases not matched to a gene: 5. CDR3 length: 14 amino acids. The DNA for the CDR3 is TGCGCCAGCAGCACCCGGACAGGGCCCTACGAGCAGTACTTC. This sequence encodes CASSTRTGPYEQYF.

The J gene is TRBJ1-2, the V gene TRBV27, with 7 bases identical to TRBD1. Germline CDR1 reads MNHEY; CDR2 reads SMNVEV (reference sequence). The V segment lost 6 bases and the J segment 8 bases; nucleotides outside the gene matches: 18. This CDR3 has 16 residues. The CDR3 DNA reads as TGTGCCAGCAGAATCCGGGGGGAGGGGGCGAATGTAGGCTACACCTTC. Translating gives CASRIRGEGANVGYTF.

The gene calls are TRBV11-2 and TRBJ1-4, with 10 bases fitting TRBD1. The germline gives CDR1 SGHAT, CDR2 FQNNGV. Trimming took 4 bases from V and 3 from J; bases not matched to a gene: 5. This CDR3 spans 16 amino acids. DNA for the CDR3: TGTGCCAGCAGCTCGCCGGGACAGGGGCCTAATGAAAAACTGTTTTTT. It yields the protein CASSSPGQGPNEKLFF.

This clonotype was observed a few times. Here the CDR3 reads CASSPTGGHYEQYF. DNA of the CDR3: TGTGCCAGCAGTCCAACAGGGGGCCACTACGAGCAGTACTTC. This chain links TRBV6-2 or TRBV6-3 with TRBJ2-7; 9 bases agree with TRBD1. This CDR3 comprises 14 residues. Germline trimming cut 5 bases from V and 3 bases from J; bases unmatched to any gene: 5. Per germline, CDR1 MNHEY and CDR2 SVGEGT.

This clonotype was picked up many times. The gene calls are TRBV12-3 or TRBV12-4 and TRBJ1-5, with 7 positions matching TRBD1. CDR3 size: 15 residues. With 2 bases clipped from V and 4 bases from J, the junction kept 5 bases outside the gene matches. The CDR3 region has the DNA TGTGCCAGCAGTTTATCAGGGGGGGAGAATCAGCCCCAGCATTTT. Translating gives CASSLSGGENQPQHF.

This clonotype was picked up a small number of times. The chain recombines TRBV3-1 with TRBJ1-1; 9 bases line up with TRBD1. Germline V CDR1 and CDR2: LGHDT, YNNKEL (reference sequence). V shed 4 bases and J 9 bases; nucleotides not matched to a gene: 6. CDR3 size: 13 residues. In DNA, the CDR3 is TGTGCCAGCAGCCCGGACAGGGGTAGCCAAGCTTTCTTT. Protein: CASSPDRGSQAFF.

The chain couples TRBV3-1 to TRBJ2-5; 8 nucleotides line up with TRBD1. The V segment lost 2 bases and the J segment 9 bases; nucleotides outside the gene matches: 14. CDR3 length: 16 amino acids. Germline V gives CDR1 LGHDT, CDR2 YNNKEL (reference sequence). The CDR3 region has the DNA TGTGCCAGCAGCCAACGAGGACAGGGCGTACCAAGGGCCCAGTACTTC. This encodes CASSQRGQGVPRAQYF.

This clonotype was detected only a few times. CDR3 sequence reads: CSGTGTNSGANVLTF. The CDR3, as DNA: TGCAGTGGGACAGGTACCAACTCTGGGGCCAACGTCCTGACTTTC. The chain uses TRBV20-1 and TRBJ2-6; 7 nucleotides match TRBD1. Losses at the gene ends were 7 bases for V and 0 bases for J; bases not matched to a gene: 6. Germline V gene data show CDR1 as DFQATT and CDR2 as SNEGSKA (reference sequence). The CDR3 length is 15 residues.

This clonotype was recorded once. V is TRBV11-3 and J is TRBJ1-3, with 10 nucleotides matching TRBD1. Germline V gene data show CDR1 as SGHNT and CDR2 as YENEEA. The trim removed 5 bases at V and 2 bases at J, leaving 6 bases unmatched. The length of the CDR3 is 16 residues. This chain's CDR3 is CASSAGQGVAGNTIYF. Written as DNA, the CDR3 is TGTGCCAGCAGCGCAGGACAGGGGGTAGCTGGAAACACCATATATTTT.

This clonotype occurred many times. J is TRBJ1-1 and V is TRBV5-1; tentatively, D is TRBD1 (5 bases). Germline CDR1 is SGHRS and CDR2 is YFSETQ. V was clipped by 4 bases and J by 0 bases, with 22 bases between them. The CDR3 totals 18 residues. As DNA, the CDR3 is TGCGCCAGCAGCAGCGGGGCCTCGGGAGGAACCATGAACACTGAAGCTTTCTTT. As protein: CASSSGASGGTMNTEAFF.

This clonotype was found many times. This chain connects TRBV11-2 to TRBJ2-4; D gene unclear. V lost 5 bases and J 4 bases, leaving 9 bases between the germline ends. Germline assignment: CDR1 SGHAT and CDR2 FQNNGV. This CDR3 has 13 amino acids. This CDR3 reads CASSIGPKNIQYF. In DNA form, the CDR3 reads TGTGCCAGCAGCATCGGACCAAAAAACATTCAGTACTTC.

This clonotype turned up a few times. Here the CDR3 reads CSAPPEQETQYF. CDR3 sequence (DNA): TGCAGTGCCCCGCCGGAGCAAGAGACCCAGTACTTC. The rearrangement uses TRBV20-1 and TRBJ2-5; D gene ambiguous. Trimming took off 6 bases at V and 2 bases at J, with 10 bases between the two ends. The CDR3 runs to 12 residues. The germline CDR1 and CDR2 sequences are DFQATT and SNEGSKA (reference sequence).

This clonotype was detected many times. The J gene is TRBJ1-5, the V gene TRBV12-3 or TRBV12-4, with TRBD1 as a possible D gene (6 bases). Trimming stripped 6 bases from V and 3 bases from J, with 15 bases between. This CDR3 comprises 15 residues. In DNA, the CDR3 is TGTGCCAGCAGGCCTTGGACAGCCAACAATCAGCCCCAGCATTTT. Translating it yields CASRPWTANNQPQHF.

This clonotype was seen a few times. The genes are TRBV5-1 and TRBJ2-1; TRBD1 agrees at 9 bases. Losses at the gene ends were 1 base for V and 3 bases for J; bases not matched to a gene: 2. CDR1 and CDR2 from the germline V gene are SGHRS and YFSETQ. The CDR3 has 15 residues. The CDR3 sequence: CASSLTGGIYNEQFF. For the CDR3, the DNA is TGCGCCAGCAGCTTGACAGGGGGCATCTACAATGAGCAGTTCTTC. The variable domain in full, with the rest retrieved from reference TRBV5-1 and TRBJ2-1, is KAGVTQTPRYLIKTRGQQVTLSCSPISGHRSVSWYQQTPGQGLQFLFEYFSETQRNKGNFPGRFSGRQFSNSRSEMNVSTLELGDSALYLCASSLTGGIYNEQFFGPGTRLTVL.

The table lists this clonotype with a few counts. The chain uses TRBV15 and TRBJ1-4; D is perhaps TRBD1 (6 bases). The CDR3 loop spans 18 amino acids. Looked up from germline, CDR1 is LNHNV and CDR2 is YYDKDF (reference sequence). V lost 0 bases, J lost 4 bases, and 18 bases lay in between. CDR3 region: CATSRERLKRGINEKLFF. The CDR3 DNA reads as TGTGCCACCAGCAGAGAGCGCCTTAAGAGGGGGATTAATGAAAAACTGTTTTTT.

This clonotype was observed a few times. The chain has TRBV29-1 and TRBJ1-4; D remains ambiguous. V lost 3 bases, J lost 7 bases, and 6 bases lay in between. The CDR3 runs 11 residues. Germline CDR1 SQVTM, CDR2 ANQGSEA. CDR3 region: CSVDTSEKLFF. The CDR3 nucleotides are TGCAGCGTTGATACCAGTGAAAAACTGTTTTTT.

This clonotype has only a few counts. This sequence joins TRBV7-9 and TRBJ1-1; D gene uncertain. The CDR3 consists of 15 residues. Germline V gene sequence: CDR1 SEHNR, CDR2 FQNEAQ (reference sequence). V gave up 4 bases and J gave up 3 bases, with 15 bases separating them. The CDR3 here is CASSSLTLRDTEAFF. In DNA form, the CDR3 reads TGTGCCAGCAGCTCGCTGACTCTGAGGGACACTGAAGCTTTCTTT.

In its sample, this clonotype was seen many times. The V and J genes are TRBV12-3 or TRBV12-4 and TRBJ1-1, with a tentative D call TRBD1 (6 bases). The CDR3 covers 14 residues. The V gene lost 4 bases and the J gene lost 5 bases, with 14 bases spanning the gap. The CDR3 region is CASSSTGTRTEAFF. CDR3 DNA sequence: TGTGCCAGCAGTTCTACAGGGACTAGGACTGAAGCTTTCTTT.

This clonotype was observed a handful of times. The genes are TRBV5-4 and TRBJ2-3; 9 nucleotides match TRBD2. V lost 0 bases to trimming and J lost 4 bases; unmatched junction nucleotides: 12. CDR1 SGHNT and CDR2 YYREEE come from the germline V gene (reference sequence). This CDR3 spans 18 amino acids. In DNA, the CDR3 is TGTGCCAGCAGCTTGGTTTACAAACTAGCGGGTTCCCCAGATACGCAGTATTTT. This gives the protein CASSLVYKLAGSPDTQYF.

This clonotype occurred a few times. This chain links TRBV24-1 with TRBJ2-1, with 7 bases that match TRBD1. The CDR3 length is 16 residues. J was trimmed by 9 bases and V by 1 base; bases with no gene match: 11. Germline V CDR1 and CDR2: KGHDR, SFDVKD. Here the CDR3 reads CATSDFTETGSGEQFF. Written as DNA, the CDR3 is TGTGCCACCAGTGATTTTACTGAGACAGGGTCTGGTGAGCAGTTCTTC.

In this sample, this clonotype turned up a few times. J is TRBJ2-3 and V is TRBV3-1; possible D gene TRBD2, 6 bases. V was cut by 6 bases and J by 3 bases, with 13 bases left in between. The V gene's germline CDR1 is LGHDT and CDR2 YNNKEL (reference sequence). This CDR3 is built from 14 residues. CDR3 protein: CASSVRGITDTQYF. CDR3 nucleotides: TGTGCCAGCAGTGTCCGGGGGATTACAGATACGCAGTATTTT.